Included here is one T cell receptor beta chain sequence, with context. The germline V gene encodes CDR1 GTSNPN and CDR2 SVGIG (reference sequence). The CDR3 has 15 residues. Trimming took 0 bases from V and 6 from J, leaving 17 bases between them. The source of the sample is a study of CD8+ T cells in alopecia areata. cDNA prepared by RNA extraction and subsequent reverse transcription served as the template for sequencing. Generated by immunoSEQ multiplex PCR, the TCRdb table keeps only in-frame clones and is missing some. The sample lists approximately 100,000 clones; roughly two fifths were seen once. Obtained from alopecia areata patients were lesional scalp punch biopsies along with peripheral blood.

The J gene is TRBJ1-2, the V gene TRBV30; tentative D call: TRBD1 (6 bases). The TCR was taken from a human donor with alopecia areata. Sequenced: CD4+ T cells sorted from blood. The CDR3 region is CAWSVGRGLYDGYTF. The CDR3 nucleotides are TGTGCCTGGAGTGTAGGCAGGGGACTATACGATGGCTACACCTTC.